The 18 T cell receptor beta chains given below trace back to one sample, sequenced in a study of CD8 T cells in Susac syndrome. With random hexamers, reverse transcription was performed on about 0.45 to 1 ug of RNA. Using its own MiXCR run on the immunoSEQ multiplex PCR reads, TCRdb lists one record per CDR3 protein. The data contain roughly 180,000 distinct CDR3 sequences, roughly 95% of them singletons. Sequenced sample: CD4+ T cells from PBMCs. Source of these receptors: a human donor in good health.

V is TRBV30 and J is TRBJ2-5; D uncertain. Trimming cost V 4 bases and J 2 bases, with 5 bases left between them. The CDR3 has 11 amino acids. In germline, CDR1 is GTSNPN, CDR2 SVGIG (reference sequence). This CDR3 reads CAWTQQETQYF. In DNA form, the CDR3 reads TGTGCCTGGACACAGCAAGAGACCCAGTACTTC.

The J gene is TRBJ2-2, the V gene TRBV18, with D unresolved. Germline V gene sequence: CDR1 KGHSH, CDR2 LQKENI. Trimming shortened V by 4 bases and J by 0 bases, and 9 bases separated the two germline ends. The CDR3 consists of 15 residues. The DNA of the CDR3 is TGTGCCAGCTCACGAGCTTTCGCGAACACCGGGGAGCTGTTTTTT. It is translated as CASSRAFANTGELFF.

This rearrangement joins TRBV29-1 to TRBJ1-5; D might be TRBD1 (6 bases). The V gene lost 6 bases and the J gene lost 2 bases, with 14 bases spanning the gap. Germline CDR1 reads SQVTM; CDR2 reads ANQGSEA. This CDR3 comprises 14 residues. CDR3 sequence: CSVTGGRGNQPQHF. Written as DNA, the CDR3 is TGCAGCGTGACGGGGGGGCGCGGCAATCAGCCCCAGCATTTT.

The chain recombines TRBV28 with TRBJ2-1; 7 bases fit TRBD1. The germline CDR1 and CDR2 sequences are MDHEN and SYDVKM. V lost 8 bases and J lost 0; bases outside the gene matches: 7. CDR3 length: 15 residues. In DNA form, the CDR3 reads TGTGCCAGCGGGGACAGCTTCCCCTCCTACAATGAGCAGTTCTTC. Translated: CASGDSFPSYNEQFF.

The J gene is TRBJ2-6, the V gene TRBV28, with 7 bases identical to TRBD1. The ends lost 6 bases at V and 1 base at J; junction bases unmatched: 15. The CDR3 length is 19 residues. Germline V gene lookup returns CDR1 MDHEN and CDR2 SYDVKM. The CDR3 is CASRVQHGQVKSGANVLTF. CDR3 bases: TGTGCCAGCAGGGTACAACACGGACAGGTCAAGTCTGGGGCCAACGTCCTGACTTTC.

The V and J genes are TRBV4-2 and TRBJ2-3; D may be TRBD2 (5 bases). The CDR3 is made up of 17 amino acids. Germline-derived CDR1 and CDR2 are LGHNA and YNFKEQ. V dropped 4 bases and J dropped 0 bases, with 17 bases sitting between them. CDR3 in DNA: TGTGCCAGCAGCCCCCGACGGAGCGGAGCTAGCACAGATACGCAGTATTTT. The encoded protein is CASSPRRSGASTDTQYF.

The CDR3 protein is CSVVGFGSAYNEQFF. The CDR3 bases are TGCAGCGTTGTCGGTTTCGGGTCCGCCTACAATGAGCAGTTCTTC. This chain joins TRBV29-1 and TRBJ2-1; D not certain. CDR1 is SQVTM and CDR2 is ANQGSEA in the germline V gene. V dropped 4 bases and J dropped 2 bases, with 15 bases sitting between them. This CDR3 is 15 amino acids long.

The chain has TRBV29-1 and TRBJ1-1; D is undetermined. CDR1 is SQVTM, CDR2 ANQGSEA, per germline. CDR3 size: 13 residues. The ends were cut back, 7 bases at V and 0 bases at J, with 12 bases in the middle. As DNA, the CDR3 is TGCAGCGCCGGGGTTGGGATGAACACTGAAGCTTTCTTT. Residues: CSAGVGMNTEAFF.

V gene TRBV7-8 combines with J gene TRBJ2-7, with 8 bases lining up with TRBD2. Germline CDR1 and CDR2: SGHVS and FQNEAQ. This CDR3 contains 16 residues. Unmatched junction bases numbered 9, after V lost 5 bases and J lost 0 bases. The CDR3 reads CASSDNSGKSSYEQYF. The CDR3 nucleotides read TGTGCCAGCAGCGACAATAGCGGGAAGAGCTCCTACGAGCAGTACTTC.

The V and J genes are TRBV5-1 and TRBJ2-1, with TRBD2 as a possible D gene (6 bases). CDR3 length equals 14 residues. Trimming stripped 0 bases from V and 6 bases from J, with 10 bases between. Germline V lookup: CDR1 SGHRS, CDR2 YFSETQ. The CDR3 DNA is TGCGCCAGCAGCTTGGTTGGGGGGAGCAATGAGCAGTTCTTC. Protein: CASSLVGGSNEQFF.

The chain employs TRBV28 and TRBJ2-6, with D unresolved. CDR3 length: 16 residues. V was pared by 6 bases and J by 3 bases, with 15 bases between. The germline gives CDR1 MDHEN, CDR2 SYDVKM. Here the CDR3 reads CASSQIPFRGANVLTF. The CDR3 DNA is TGTGCCAGCAGCCAAATTCCCTTCCGTGGGGCCAACGTCCTGACTTTC. Full variable domain (missing parts from reference TRBV28 and TRBJ2-6): DVKVTQSSRYLVKRTGEKVFLECVQDMDHENMFWYRQDPGLGLRLIYFSYDVKMKEKGDIPEGYSVSREKKERFSLILESASTNQTSMYLCASSQIPFRGANVLTFGAGSRLTVL.

CDR3 amino acids: CATSRPGQTYEQYF. The CDR3 DNA reads TGTGCCACCAGCAGACCAGGGCAAACCTACGAGCAGTACTTC. V usage is TRBV15 and J usage is TRBJ2-7; a possible D gene is TRBD1 (5 bases). The germline V gene encodes CDR1 LNHNV and CDR2 YYDKDF (reference sequence). This CDR3 is 14 amino acids long. V shed 2 bases and J shed 2 bases, with 10 bases lying between them.

V gene TRBV27 combines with J gene TRBJ2-7, with TRBD1 identical over 8 bases. Looked up from germline, CDR1 is MNHEY and CDR2 is SMNVEV (reference sequence). Trimming at V came to 6 bases and at J to 0 bases, leaving 4 bases not matched to a gene. CDR3 length: 14 residues. As DNA, the CDR3 is TGTGCCAGCAGGAAGGGACAGGTCTCCTACGAGCAGTACTTC. Its protein product is CASRKGQVSYEQYF.

The chain uses TRBV25-1 and TRBJ2-1, with D unresolved. The V and J ends lost 2 bases and 0 bases respectively, with 8 bases between them. The CDR3 runs to 15 residues. Germline CDR1 reads MGHDK; CDR2 reads SYGVNS. This CDR3 reads CASSEPWGSYNEQFF. CDR3 bases: TGTGCCAGCAGTGAACCCTGGGGCTCCTACAATGAGCAGTTCTTC.

This chain links TRBV30 with TRBJ1-2, with D hard to call. Germline CDR1 is GTSNPN and CDR2 is SVGIG (reference sequence). V lost 3 bases and J lost 5, with 22 bases in between. The length of the CDR3 is 16 residues. CDR3 DNA sequence: TGTGCCTGGAGGAAGGTCGGTCCTGAGGGTTTATATGGCTACACCTTC. Translated: CAWRKVGPEGLYGYTF. The variable domain in full, with the rest retrieved from reference TRBV30 and TRBJ1-2, is SQTIHQWPATLVQPVGSPLSLECTVEGTSNPNLYWYRQAAGRGLQLLFYSVGIGQISSEVPQNLSASRPQDRQFILSSKKLLLSDSGFYLCAWRKVGPEGLYGYTFGSGTRLTVV.

The chain joins TRBV6-2 or TRBV6-3 to TRBJ1-1; no firm D call. The CDR3 is 14 residues long. Trimming removed 0 bases from V and 6 bases from J, with 11 bases in between. The V gene's germline CDR1 is MNHEY and CDR2 SVGEGT. The CDR3 loop is CASSYSRTYAEAFF. The CDR3 DNA reads TGTGCCAGCAGTTACTCCAGGACCTACGCTGAAGCTTTCTTT.

V usage is TRBV25-1 and J usage is TRBJ2-5; D ambiguous. V was shortened by 2 bases and J by 1 base, with 8 bases between the two germline ends. The germline V gene encodes CDR1 MGHDK and CDR2 SYGVNS. The CDR3 is 14 residues long. The CDR3 DNA reads TGTGCCAGCAGTGAACGCGGACCCCAAGAGACCCAGTACTTC. It is translated as CASSERGPQETQYF.

The V call is TRBV27, the J call TRBJ1-1, with D uncertain. From germline, CDR1 is MNHEY and CDR2 SMNVEV (reference sequence). This CDR3 is built from 14 residues. The ends were cut back, 8 bases at V and 1 base at J, with 14 bases in the middle. The CDR3 nucleotides are TGTGCCAGCGCTTCACGGTTAGCGAACACTGAAGCTTTCTTT. It is translated as CASASRLANTEAFF.